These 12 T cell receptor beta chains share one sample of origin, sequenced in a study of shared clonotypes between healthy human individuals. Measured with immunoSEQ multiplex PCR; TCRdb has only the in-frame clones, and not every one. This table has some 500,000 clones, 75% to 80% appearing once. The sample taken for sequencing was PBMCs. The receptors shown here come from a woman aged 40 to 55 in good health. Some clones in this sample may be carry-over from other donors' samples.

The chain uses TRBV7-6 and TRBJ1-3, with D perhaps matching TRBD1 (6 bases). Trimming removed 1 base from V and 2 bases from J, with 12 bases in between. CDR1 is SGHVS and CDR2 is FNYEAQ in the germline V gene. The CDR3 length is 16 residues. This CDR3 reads CASSLGGGITGNTIYF. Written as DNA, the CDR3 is TGTGCCAGCAGCTTAGGAGGGGGTATCACTGGAAACACCATATATTTT.

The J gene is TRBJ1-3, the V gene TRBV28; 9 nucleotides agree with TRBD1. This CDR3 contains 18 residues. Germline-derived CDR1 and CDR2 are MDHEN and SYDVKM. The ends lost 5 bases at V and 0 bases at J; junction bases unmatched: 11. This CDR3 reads CASSTPGQGLSSGNTIYF. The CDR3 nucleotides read TGTGCCAGCAGTACCCCGGGACAGGGACTATCCTCTGGAAACACCATATATTTT.

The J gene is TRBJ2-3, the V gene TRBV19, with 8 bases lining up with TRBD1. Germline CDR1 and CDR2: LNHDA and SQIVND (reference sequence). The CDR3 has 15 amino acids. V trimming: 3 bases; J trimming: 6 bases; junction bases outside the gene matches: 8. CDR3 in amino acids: CASSISDRVADTQYF. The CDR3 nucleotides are TGTGCCAGTAGTATCTCGGACAGGGTGGCCGATACGCAGTATTTT. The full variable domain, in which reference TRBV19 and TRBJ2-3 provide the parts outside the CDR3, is DGGITQSPKYLFRKEGQNVTLSCEQNLNHDAMYWYRQDPGQGLRLIYYSQIVNDFQKGDIAEGYSVSREKKESFPLTVTSAQKNPTAFYLCASSISDRVADTQYFGPGTRLTVL.

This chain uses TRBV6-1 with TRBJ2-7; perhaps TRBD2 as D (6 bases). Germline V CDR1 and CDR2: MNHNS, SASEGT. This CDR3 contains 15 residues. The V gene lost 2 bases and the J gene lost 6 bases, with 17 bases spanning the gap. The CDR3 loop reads CASSETLLRRGEQYF. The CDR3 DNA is TGTGCCAGCAGTGAAACCCTTCTTCGGCGGGGCGAGCAGTACTTC.

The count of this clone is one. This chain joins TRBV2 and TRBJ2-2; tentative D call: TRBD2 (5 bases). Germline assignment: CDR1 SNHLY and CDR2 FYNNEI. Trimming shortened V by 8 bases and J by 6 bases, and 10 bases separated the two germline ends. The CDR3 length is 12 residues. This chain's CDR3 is CASGRGAGELFF. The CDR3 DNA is TGTGCCAGCGGTCGGGGTGCCGGGGAGCTGTTTTTT.

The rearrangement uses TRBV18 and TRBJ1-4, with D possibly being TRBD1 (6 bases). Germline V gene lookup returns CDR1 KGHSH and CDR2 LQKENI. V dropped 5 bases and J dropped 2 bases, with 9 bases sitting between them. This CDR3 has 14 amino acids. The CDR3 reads CASSEGGTNEKLFF. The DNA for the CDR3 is TGTGCCAGCTCAGAGGGGGGCACTAATGAAAAACTGTTTTTT.

CDR3 sequence: CASTTARGQPQHF. In nucleotides, the CDR3 is TGTGCCAGCACCACAGCGCGGGGTCAGCCCCAGCATTTT. The V gene is TRBV27, the J gene TRBJ1-5; D remains unclear. CDR3 length: 13 residues. Germline-derived CDR1 and CDR2 are MNHEY and SMNVEV (reference sequence). V shed 7 bases and J shed 6 bases, with 13 bases lying between them.

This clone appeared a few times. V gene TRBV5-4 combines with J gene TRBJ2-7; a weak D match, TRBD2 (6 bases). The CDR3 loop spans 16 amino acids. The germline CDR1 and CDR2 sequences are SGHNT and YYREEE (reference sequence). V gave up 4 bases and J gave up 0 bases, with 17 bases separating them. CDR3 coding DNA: TGTGCCAGCAGCCCCTCCGGAGGGAGTGGCTCCTACGAGCAGTACTTC. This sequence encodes CASSPSGGSGSYEQYF.

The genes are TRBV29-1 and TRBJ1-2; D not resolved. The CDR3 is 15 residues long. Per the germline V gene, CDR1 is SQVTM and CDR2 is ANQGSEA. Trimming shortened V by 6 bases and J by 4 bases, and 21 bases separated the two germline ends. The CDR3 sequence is CSVLMDGKGGYGYTF. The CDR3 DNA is TGCAGCGTCTTGATGGATGGTAAGGGCGGCTATGGCTACACCTTC.

CDR3 amino acids: CASSLLHRSSYNEQFF. CDR3 nucleotides: TGCGCCAGCAGCCTCCTACACCGGAGCTCCTACAATGAGCAGTTCTTC. V gene TRBV5-1 combines with J gene TRBJ2-1; D not certain. CDR1 and CDR2 (germline): SGHRS, YFSETQ. CDR3 length: 16 residues. V lost 4 bases, J lost 0 bases, and 14 bases lay in between.

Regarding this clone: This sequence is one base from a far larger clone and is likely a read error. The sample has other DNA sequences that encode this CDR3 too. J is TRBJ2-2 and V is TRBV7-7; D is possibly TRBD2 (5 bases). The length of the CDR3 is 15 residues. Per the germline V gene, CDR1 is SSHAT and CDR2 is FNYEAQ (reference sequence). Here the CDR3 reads CASSPQDSNTGELFF. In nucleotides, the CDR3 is TGTGCTAGCAGCCCCCAGGACTCGAACACTGGGGAGCTGTTTTTT.

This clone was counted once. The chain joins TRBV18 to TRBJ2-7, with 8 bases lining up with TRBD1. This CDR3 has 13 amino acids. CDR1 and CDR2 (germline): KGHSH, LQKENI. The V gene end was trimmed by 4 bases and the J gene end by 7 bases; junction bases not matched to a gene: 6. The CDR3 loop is CASSQWTGTEQYF. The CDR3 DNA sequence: TGTGCCAGCTCACAGTGGACAGGGACAGAGCAGTACTTC.